This T cell receptor beta chain was sequenced for a study of Ad26.COV2.S vaccination and SARS-CoV-2 variants. For the study at large: Of the COV1001 trial arms, the Ad26.COV2.S arm included the donor. Into the muscle, Ad26.COV2.S was dosed once or twice, 56 days apart.

Clones were sequenced by immunoSEQ multiplex PCR, and TCRdb holds only the in-frame ones, with some missing. Among approximately 340,000 clones, roughly 81% were seen once, and the ten largest hold around 3.3%. Overall study results and limits: It is possible that the TCR breadth and depth analyses underestimated the total T cell responses. Placebo recipients had lower spike-specific TCR breadth than vaccine recipients.

As to this clone: Its antigen is currently unknown.

Trimming removed 2 bases at V and 5 bases at J, with 14 bases between. Germline V gene lookup returns CDR1 SGHNT and CDR2 YYREEE (reference sequence). The CDR3 is 14 amino acids. Specified treatment: around 19 received Ad26.COV2.S at low or high dose, single or two shots; 5 received placebo; per-sample allocation not given. Samples came from day 63 after the first vaccine or placebo injection. V is TRBV5-4 and J is TRBJ2-7, with D unresolved. The clonotype comes from a person aged 18-60 years who received the Ad26.COV2.S COVID-19 vaccine or a placebo. The sequenced sample was peripheral blood, obtained in a trial of Ad26.COV2.S vaccine versus placebo. The CDR3 DNA follows: TGTGCCAGCAGCTTTGCCCCTAACGAAGACGAGCAGTACTTC. Translating it yields CASSFAPNEDEQYF.